A single sample is the source of the 13 T cell receptor beta chains below, sequenced in a study of blood T cell repertoires in COVID-19. Assay: immunoSEQ multiplex PCR; the TCRdb copy retains only in-frame clones and omits some. The sample has around 110,000 clones, around 84% seen once. Source material: peripheral blood. The receptors here all came from a middle-aged man with acute or convalescent COVID-19.

This chain's CDR3 is CASHLAGDRYNEQFF. The CDR3 nucleotides are TGTGCCAGCCATCTAGCGGGGGACCGCTACAATGAGCAGTTCTTC. The rearrangement links TRBV2 to TRBJ2-1; 10 bases map to TRBD2. V shed 8 bases and J 3 bases; nucleotides not matched to a gene: 7. Germline V gene lookup returns CDR1 SNHLY and CDR2 FYNNEI. The CDR3 covers 15 residues.

The rearrangement uses TRBV29-1 and TRBJ1-4; 12 bases fit TRBD1. J gave up 5 bases and V 0 bases, and 1 base lay outside the gene matches. Germline assignment: CDR1 SQVTM and CDR2 ANQGSEA. This CDR3 has 15 amino acids. This chain's CDR3 is CSVEEGQGANEKLFF. DNA of the CDR3: TGCAGCGTTGAAGAGGGACAGGGGGCAAATGAAAAACTGTTTTTT.

Here the CDR3 reads CSVVRAYEQYF. The CDR3 coding sequence is TGCAGCGTTGTCCGGGCCTACGAGCAGTACTTC. The rearrangement joins TRBV29-1 to TRBJ2-7, with D uncertain. CDR1 SQVTM and CDR2 ANQGSEA come from the germline V gene. This CDR3 has 11 residues. V was shortened by 4 bases and J by 2 bases, with 6 bases between the two germline ends.

V is TRBV14 and J is TRBJ2-3; 7 nucleotides agree with TRBD2. With 1 base clipped from V and 0 bases from J, the junction kept 4 bases outside the gene matches. This CDR3 contains 16 residues. Germline-derived CDR1 and CDR2 are SGHDN and FVKESK. The CDR3 bases are TGTGCCAGCAGCCAAGTTGGGGGACTAAGCACAGATACGCAGTATTTT. The encoded protein is CASSQVGGLSTDTQYF.

CDR3 protein: CSASRQGGGNSPLHF. Here the CDR3 DNA reads TGCAGTGCTAGTCGACAGGGTGGCGGTAATTCACCCCTCCACTTT. The chain couples TRBV20-1 to TRBJ1-6, with TRBD1 identical over 7 bases. This CDR3 has 15 residues. The germline V gene has CDR1 DFQATT and CDR2 SNEGSKA (reference sequence). With V trimmed by 3 bases and J by 6 bases, 8 bases remained unmatched.

The rearrangement links TRBV6-5 to TRBJ1-2, with 8 bases that match TRBD1. This CDR3 contains 15 residues. J was trimmed by 0 bases and V by 6 bases; bases with no gene match: 6. In germline, CDR1 is MNHEY, CDR2 SVGAGI. For the CDR3, the DNA is TGTGCCAGCAGGCAGGGGGCTGCTACTAACTATGGCTACACCTTC. This codes for CASRQGAATNYGYTF.

This clone was seen just once. This rearrangement joins TRBV29-1 to TRBJ2-3; D may be TRBD1 (6 bases). CDR1 and CDR2 from the germline V gene are SQVTM and ANQGSEA. The V gene lost 6 bases and the J gene lost 3 bases, with 16 bases spanning the gap. The CDR3 contains 14 residues. CDR3 amino acids: CSVRNRVGTDTQYF. CDR3 nucleotides: TGCAGCGTAAGAAACAGGGTGGGGACAGATACGCAGTATTTT.

This rearrangement joins TRBV12-5 to TRBJ2-7; 7 bases are a match to TRBD1. The J segment lost 3 bases and the V segment lost 5 bases, leaving 7 bases of the junction unmatched. The CDR3 extends over 14 amino acids. Per the germline V gene, CDR1 is LGHNT and CDR2 is FRNRAP. The CDR3 DNA reads TGTGCTAGTGGTAAGATAACAGGGGACTACGAGCAGTACTTC. This sequence encodes CASGKITGDYEQYF.

The gene calls are TRBV27 and TRBJ2-7; TRBD2 matches 8 bases. V shed 4 bases and J 2 bases; nucleotides not matched to a gene: 7. This CDR3 is built from 15 residues. Germline V gene sequence: CDR1 MNHEY, CDR2 SMNVEV (reference sequence). The CDR3 reads CASSSLTSETYEQYF. The CDR3 DNA reads as TGTGCCAGCAGTTCCCTGACTAGCGAGACCTACGAGCAGTACTTC.

This clone was seen ten or more times. The chain employs TRBV7-9 and TRBJ1-1; D is possibly TRBD1 (5 bases). CDR3 size: 15 residues. Trimming took off 8 bases at V and 6 bases at J, with 22 bases between the two ends. From germline, CDR1 is SEHNR and CDR2 FQNEAQ (reference sequence). The CDR3 protein is CASGRGGGFEAEAFF. In nucleotides, the CDR3 is TGTGCCAGCGGTCGCGGCGGGGGGTTTGAGGCTGAAGCTTTCTTT.

This rearrangement joins TRBV5-5 to TRBJ2-7, with 8 bases lining up with TRBD1. The CDR3 runs to 15 residues. After removal of 4 bases from V and 3 bases from J, the junction contained 9 bases not matched to a gene. In germline, CDR1 is SGHKS, CDR2 YYEKEE (reference sequence). CDR3 in amino acids: CASSTQQGGFYEQYF. The CDR3 nucleotides read TGTGCCAGCAGCACCCAACAGGGGGGCTTCTACGAGCAGTACTTC. Variable domain in full (rest from reference TRBV5-5 and TRBJ2-7): DAGVTQSPTHLIKTRGQQVTLRCSPISGHKSVSWYQQVLGQGPQFIFQYYEKEERGRGNFPDRFSARQFPNYSSELNVNALLLGDSALYLCASSTQQGGFYEQYFGPGTRLTVT.

The J gene is TRBJ2-5, the V gene TRBV18; 7 positions agree with TRBD1. CDR1 and CDR2 from the germline V gene are KGHSH and LQKENI. The CDR3 runs to 15 residues. V gave up 5 bases and J gave up 5 bases; unmatched junction bases: 11. The CDR3 DNA sequence: TGTGCCAGCTCAGAGGGACAGCCTGGCAAGGAGACCCAGTACTTC. Its protein product is CASSEGQPGKETQYF.

The chain has TRBV7-3 and TRBJ2-1; perhaps TRBD2 as D (5 bases). The CDR3 has 15 amino acids. The germline V and J ends were trimmed by 5 bases and 0 bases, with 11 bases remaining between them. Germline values: CDR1 SGHTA, CDR2 FQGTGA. CDR3 bases: TGTGCCAGCAGCCCCGGAGGTGTCTCCTACAATGAGCAGTTCTTC. Protein sequence: CASSPGGVSYNEQFF.